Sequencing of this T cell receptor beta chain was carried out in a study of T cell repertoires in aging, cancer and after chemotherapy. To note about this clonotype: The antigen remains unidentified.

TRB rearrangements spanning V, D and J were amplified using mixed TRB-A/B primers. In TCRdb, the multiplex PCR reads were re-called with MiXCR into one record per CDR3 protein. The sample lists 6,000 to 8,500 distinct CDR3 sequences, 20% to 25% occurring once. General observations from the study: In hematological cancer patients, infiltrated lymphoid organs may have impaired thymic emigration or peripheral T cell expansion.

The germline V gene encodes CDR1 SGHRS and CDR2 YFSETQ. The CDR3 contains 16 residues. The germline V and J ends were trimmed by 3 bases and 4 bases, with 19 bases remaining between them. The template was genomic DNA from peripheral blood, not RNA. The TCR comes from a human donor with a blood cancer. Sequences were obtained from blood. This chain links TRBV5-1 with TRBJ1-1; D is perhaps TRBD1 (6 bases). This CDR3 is CASSWGQGVRRTEAFF. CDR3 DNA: TGCGCCAGCAGCTGGGGGCAGGGCGTAAGGCGCACTGAAGCTTTCTTT.